This T cell receptor (beta chain) appears in the sequencing data of a study of cytomegalovirus exposure and HLA in healthy donors. Germline V gene data show CDR1 as WNHNN and CDR2 as SYGVQD (reference sequence). The CDR3 extends over 17 amino acids. Germline trimming cut 4 bases from V and 3 bases from J; bases unmatched to any gene: 10. Generated by immunoSEQ multiplex PCR, the TCRdb table keeps only in-frame clones and is missing some. This table holds around 61,000 clones, more than 80% found once. Sample: PBMCs. The receptor's source is a man younger than 35 in good health and CMV-seronegative. The rearrangement joins TRBV10-1 to TRBJ2-3, with TRBD2 matching 10 bases. CDR3 nucleotide sequence: TGCGCCAGCAGTGCCAACCCTTCTAGCGGGAGAACAGATACGCAGTATTTT. This sequence encodes CASSANPSSGRTDTQYF.